This TCR beta chain was documented in a study of T cell changes during pregnancy in multiple sclerosis. Clones were read by immunoSEQ multiplex PCR, and TCRdb kept only the in-frame ones, dropping some. The sample lists about 45,000 clones, roughly 90% seen once, with 0.45% to 0.55% in the top ten. Trimming removed 5 bases from V and 5 bases from J, with 10 bases in between. CDR1 is MNHEY, CDR2 SMNVEV, per germline (reference sequence). This CDR3 contains 13 residues. This clonotype was obtained from a female donor with multiple sclerosis, enrolled in a pregnancy study. The sequences come from CD4+ T cells from peripheral blood mononuclear cells, collected in the third trimester of pregnancy. This rearrangement joins TRBV27 to TRBJ2-1, with D possibly matching TRBD2 (6 bases). The DNA of the CDR3 is TGTGCCAGCAGTCCCCGGACTAACAATGAGCAGTTCTTC. It specifies CASSPRTNNEQFF.